Listed below are T cell receptor beta chains from one sample, sequenced in a study of liver allograft versus peripheral blood T cells. Each CDR3 protein gets one entry after TCRdb re-called the reads with MiXCR. The profile shows 7,900 or so distinct CDR3 sequences, approximately 17% of them singletons. These receptors were taken from a human patient who had a liver transplant. Some T cells may arise from the graft donor. CDR3s leave out the opening cysteine and the closing phenylalanine or tryptophan.

j_call v_call cdr3_aa
TRBJ1-6 TRBV7-9 ASSAGQQNSPLH
TRBJ1-3 TRBV20-1 SASRDFSGNTIY
TRBJ2-1 TRBV19 ASRQGPGMLDEQF
TRBJ2-1 TRBV28 ASSPWGGHNEQF
TRBJ2-3 TRBV29-1 SVEAWTSGEKGPHTDTQY
TRBJ1-2 TRBV13 ASSRGGREINVRQGNGYT
TRBJ1-5 TRBV30 AWSVLGLNQPQH
TRBJ2-7 TRBV18 ASSPPDGNYEQY
TRBJ1-1 TRBV20-1 SADRTNTEAF
TRBJ2-7 TRBV9 ASSVGQGHEQY
TRBJ2-7 TRBV7-2 ASSFGASSYEQY
TRBJ1-1 TRBV18 ASSLSWATEAF
TRBJ1-1 TRBV7-9 ASSLDTEAF
TRBJ1-2 TRBV18 ASSLSGENYGYT
TRBJ1-2 TRBV28 ASTTPGELYGYT
TRBJ2-2 TRBV11-3 ASSAHPGRGGELF
TRBJ2-7 TRBV6-1 ASSPGGDYEQY
TRBJ2-7 TRBV5-5 ASSVTGSPYEQY
TRBJ2-5 TRBV3-1 ASSQAQGQETQY
TRBJ2-1 TRBV27 ASSFSRDTYNEQF
TRBJ1-1 TRBV20-1 SAPVVEAF
TRBJ2-5 TRBV5-4 ASSLAKGVQETQY
TRBJ1-2 TRBV7-9 ASSSGARGYT
TRBJ2-3 TRBV19 ASSKQLAGTDTQY
TRBJ1-5 TRBV7-2 ASSLQGAGAQPQH
TRBJ1-1 TRBV19 ASKEGRGRTRAF
TRBJ2-3 TRBV27 ASSHLIGQDTDTQY
TRBJ1-1 TRBV30 AWTPDRYTEAF
TRBJ2-3 TRBV14 ASSLGLAGVGTQY
TRBJ2-7 TRBV6-5 ASNQGVEQY
TRBJ1-3 TRBV7-2 ASSLETGSSGNTIY
TRBJ2-7 TRBV20-1 SAFGQSGGARYEQY
TRBJ2-7 TRBV6-1 ASTRAGEQY
TRBJ1-4 TRBV6-6 ASSRDKLF
TRBJ2-7 TRBV20-1 SAYANGRIYEQY
TRBJ1-2 TRBV6-2/TRBV6-3 ASRGALGYT
TRBJ2-1 TRBV19 ASSIRGTGAYIYNEQF
TRBJ2-1 TRBV6-2/TRBV6-3 ASSGNRAGGRTYNEQF
TRBJ2-5 TRBV11-2 ASSSVTSGRLETQY
TRBJ2-2 TRBV18 ASSPRDRNTGELF
TRBJ2-5 TRBV11-2 ASSLGETQY
TRBJ1-4 TRBV9 ASSPRGDPGVKLF
TRBJ2-1 TRBV6-2/TRBV6-3 ASSYSSSRILNEQF
TRBJ1-2 TRBV20-1 SASQGGSYGYT
TRBJ1-6 TRBV18 ASSPQSPYRENNSPLH
TRBJ2-1 TRBV20-1 SARHPAVSYNEQF